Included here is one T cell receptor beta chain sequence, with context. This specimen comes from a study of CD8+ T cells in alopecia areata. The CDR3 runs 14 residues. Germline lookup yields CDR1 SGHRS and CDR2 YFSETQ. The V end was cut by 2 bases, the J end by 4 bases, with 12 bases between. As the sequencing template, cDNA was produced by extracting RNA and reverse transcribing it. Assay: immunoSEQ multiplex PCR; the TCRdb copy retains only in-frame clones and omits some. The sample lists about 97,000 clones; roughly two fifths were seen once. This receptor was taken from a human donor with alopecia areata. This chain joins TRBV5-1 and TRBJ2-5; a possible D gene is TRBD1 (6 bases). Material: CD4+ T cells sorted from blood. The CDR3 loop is CASSFSRGTETQYF. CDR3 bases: TGCGCCAGCAGCTTTTCCAGGGGAACAGAGACCCAGTACTTC.